One and the same sample provided the 27 T cell receptor beta chains below, sequenced in a study of T cells in narcolepsy. Assay: immunoSEQ multiplex PCR; the TCRdb copy retains only in-frame clones and omits some. The repertoire holds over 25,000 clones, with around 90% as singletons. The sequenced material came from CD45RA- memory CD4+ T cells from PBMCs. The receptors were gathered from a human donor with narcolepsy.

The V and J genes are TRBV2 and TRBJ1-1, with unresolved D. This CDR3 has 12 amino acids. V lost 3 bases to trimming and J lost 6 bases, with 8 bases between them. Germline CDR1 SNHLY, CDR2 FYNNEI. The CDR3 sequence: CASSDWAAEAFF. CDR3 coding DNA: TGTGCCAGCAGTGATTGGGCAGCTGAAGCTTTCTTT. The full variable domain, rest sourced from reference TRBV2 and TRBJ1-1, is EPEVTQTPSHQVTQMGQEVILRCVPISNHLYFYWYRQILGQKVEFLVSFYNNEISEKSEIFDDQFSVERPDGSNFTLKIRSTKLEDSAMYFCASSDWAAEAFFGQGTRLTVV.

This clone appeared a few times. The J gene is TRBJ1-3, the V gene TRBV9; no clear D gene. The V end lost 4 bases, the J end lost 2 bases, and 13 bases lay between the germline ends. The CDR3 contains 15 residues. Germline loops: CDR1 SGDLS, CDR2 YYNGEE. The CDR3 DNA reads as TGTGCCAGCAGCTCGCGACTTCATACTGGAAACACCATATATTTT. It encodes CASSSRLHTGNTIYF.

The J gene is TRBJ2-3, the V gene TRBV11-2, with D unclear. CDR1 is SGHAT and CDR2 is FQNNGV in the germline V gene. The CDR3 is 15 amino acids. V shed 0 bases and J shed 0 bases, with 7 bases lying between them. Written as DNA, the CDR3 is TGTGCCAGCAGCTTAGAGCCAGACAGCACAGATACGCAGTATTTT. Its protein product is CASSLEPDSTDTQYF.

This clone was found once. The chain has TRBV2 and TRBJ2-5; no firm D call. The V end was cut by 8 bases, the J end by 3 bases, with 7 bases between. CDR1 and CDR2 from the germline V gene are SNHLY and FYNNEI. CDR3 size: 11 residues. CDR3 sequence: CASGFKETQYF. The DNA for the CDR3 is TGTGCCAGCGGGTTTAAAGAGACCCAGTACTTC.

The genes are TRBV6-5 and TRBJ1-1; the D gene is possibly TRBD1 (6 bases). The CDR3 covers 12 residues. From germline, CDR1 is MNHEY and CDR2 SVGAGI. Trimming cost V 7 bases and J 7 bases, with 13 bases left between them. This CDR3 is CASNYGGGEAFF. The CDR3 coding sequence is TGTGCCAGCAACTATGGAGGGGGTGAAGCTTTCTTT.

The V gene is TRBV10-3, the J gene TRBJ2-3; tentative D call: TRBD1 (6 bases). Trimming left V 6 bases short and J 6 bases short, with 13 bases between. The germline CDR1 and CDR2 sequences are ENHRY and SYGVKD. This CDR3 is 13 amino acids long. The CDR3 spells CAISPGVRDTQYF. In DNA, the CDR3 is TGTGCCATCAGCCCAGGGGTGCGGGATACGCAGTATTTT.

The chain uses TRBV14 and TRBJ2-3, with D perhaps matching TRBD1 or TRBD2 (6 bases each). Trimming cost V 0 bases and J 1 base, with 14 bases left between them. Germline V gives CDR1 SGHDN, CDR2 FVKESK. This CDR3 is built from 17 residues. The CDR3 DNA sequence: TGTGCCAGCAGCCAAGATCGGGGGCGGTGGGGCACAGATACGCAGTATTTT. Amino acid sequence: CASSQDRGRWGTDTQYF. Full variable domain (rest looked up from reference TRBV14 and TRBJ2-3): EAGVTQFPSHSVIEKGQTVTLRCDPISGHDNLYWYRRVMGKEIKFLLHFVKESKQDESGMPNNRFLAERTGGTYSTLKVQPAELEDSGVYFCASSQDRGRWGTDTQYFGPGTRLTVL.

The chain recombines TRBV5-1 with TRBJ2-1, with D unclear. The germline CDR1 and CDR2 sequences are SGHRS and YFSETQ. V was trimmed by 0 bases and J by 1 base, leaving 8 bases between them. The CDR3 spans 15 residues. In DNA form, the CDR3 reads TGCGCCAGCAGCTTGGAGTTCAGGTCCTACAATGAGCAGTTCTTC. It encodes CASSLEFRSYNEQFF.

The V gene is TRBV6-5, the J gene TRBJ1-2; D uncertain. V was shortened by 3 bases and J by 6 bases, with 14 bases between the two germline ends. There are 14 residues in the CDR3. Germline CDR1 is MNHEY and CDR2 is SVGAGI. The DNA of the CDR3 is TGTGCCAGCAGTTATTCCGGCCCCCTTGATGGCTACACCTTC. Translating it yields CASSYSGPLDGYTF.

V is TRBV14 and J is TRBJ2-2; D is unresolved. CDR1 SGHDN and CDR2 FVKESK come from the germline V gene. The CDR3 runs 14 residues. V was shortened by 0 bases and J by 3 bases, with 5 bases between the two germline ends. The CDR3 is CASSQDWDTGELFF. The CDR3 nucleotides read TGTGCCAGCAGCCAAGATTGGGACACCGGGGAGCTGTTTTTT.

The CDR3 sequence: CASRGGHGELFF. The CDR3 DNA is TGTGCCAGCAGGGGGGGCCACGGGGAGCTGTTTTTT. The chain is built from TRBV6-6 and TRBJ2-2; tentatively, D is TRBD1 or TRBD2 (6 bases each). V dropped 6 bases and J dropped 7 bases, with 9 bases sitting between them. The CDR3 covers 12 residues. CDR1 and CDR2 (germline): MNHNY, SVGAGI (reference sequence).

CDR3 nucleotide sequence: TGCGCCAGCAGGCTTGTAGAGGGATGGGATACGCAGTATTTT. Protein sequence: CASRLVEGWDTQYF. The V call is TRBV5-1, the J call TRBJ2-3; weak D call: TRBD2 (5 bases). Germline assignment: CDR1 SGHRS and CDR2 YFSETQ. With 5 bases removed from V and 6 bases from J, the gap between germline ends came to 16 bases. This CDR3 comprises 14 residues.

This chain uses TRBV6-4 with TRBJ2-1; tentative D call: TRBD2 (5 bases). From germline, CDR1 is MRHNA and CDR2 SNTAGT. The V end lost 5 bases, the J end lost 7 bases, and 6 bases lay between the germline ends. This CDR3 has 11 residues. The CDR3 is CASSPGNEQFF. The CDR3 coding sequence is TGTGCCAGCAGTCCGGGGAATGAGCAGTTCTTC.

The J gene is TRBJ1-2, the V gene TRBV7-2, with D possibly being TRBD1 (5 bases). V lost 3 bases to trimming and J lost 5 bases, with 13 bases between them. In germline, CDR1 is SGHTA, CDR2 FQGNSA. This CDR3 contains 14 residues. CDR3 DNA sequence: TGTGCCAGCAGCTTCTACCAGGGATCTTATGGCTACACCTTC. It codes for CASSFYQGSYGYTF.

The J gene is TRBJ2-7, the V gene TRBV5-4; a weak D match, TRBD1 (5 bases). Per the germline V gene, CDR1 is SGHNT and CDR2 is YYREEE (reference sequence). CDR3 length: 13 amino acids. Trimming shortened V by 0 bases and J by 1 base, and 5 bases separated the two germline ends. Here the CDR3 DNA reads TGTGCCAGCAGCTTGGGACAGTCCTACGAGCAGTACTTC. This sequence encodes CASSLGQSYEQYF.

This clone was observed a handful of times. The genes are TRBV30 and TRBJ1-5, with TRBD1 matching 7 bases. The CDR3 has 16 residues. V dropped 3 bases and J dropped 1; count of bases not matched to a gene: 9. CDR1 is GTSNPN and CDR2 is SVGIG in the germline V gene (reference sequence). DNA of the CDR3: TGTGCCTGGAGCGACGAGACAGGGAGAAGCAATCAGCCCCAGCATTTT. Translated: CAWSDETGRSNQPQHF.

The gene calls are TRBV6-5 and TRBJ1-5, with D tentatively TRBD1 (5 bases). Germline V gene lookup returns CDR1 MNHEY and CDR2 SVGAGI. The germline V and J ends were trimmed by 10 bases and 9 bases, with 19 bases remaining between them. The CDR3 is 13 amino acids. The CDR3 here is CATVNRDSGPQHF. As DNA, the CDR3 is TGTGCCACCGTTAATAGGGACTCGGGGCCCCAGCATTTT.

V usage is TRBV6-1 and J usage is TRBJ1-2, with 7 positions matching TRBD1. The CDR3 loop spans 12 amino acids. Trimming at V came to 6 bases and at J to 7 bases, leaving 5 bases not matched to a gene. Germline-derived CDR1 and CDR2 are MNHNS and SASEGT. Here the CDR3 reads CASREGASGYTF. In nucleotides, the CDR3 is TGTGCCAGCAGAGAGGGGGCCAGTGGCTACACCTTC.

The chain employs TRBV15 and TRBJ2-1, with D unclear. The germline CDR1 and CDR2 sequences are LNHNV and YYDKDF (reference sequence). The CDR3 runs 13 residues. Trimming pared 5 bases from V and 10 bases from J, leaving 15 bases between. The CDR3 DNA reads TGTGCCACCAGCGGAACTCTCTCCGTGGAGCAGTTCTTC. As protein: CATSGTLSVEQFF.

The chain has TRBV27 and TRBJ2-4; the match to TRBD2 covers 9 bases. Germline-derived CDR1 and CDR2 are MNHEY and SMNVEV (reference sequence). V gave up 0 bases and J gave up 7 bases; unmatched junction bases: 4. The CDR3 consists of 15 residues. DNA for the CDR3: TGTGCCAGCAGTTTATCGAACAGCGGGGGGAACATTCAGTACTTC. The encoded protein is CASSLSNSGGNIQYF.

This clone was seen only a few times. Here the CDR3 reads CASSLDRGPGVNEQFF. DNA for the CDR3: TGTGCCAGCAGCTTAGATCGGGGACCCGGGGTAAATGAGCAGTTCTTC. This chain joins TRBV11-2 and TRBJ2-1; D is tentatively TRBD1 or TRBD2 (5 bases each). Germline V gene lookup returns CDR1 SGHAT and CDR2 FQNNGV. This CDR3 has 16 amino acids. The germline V and J ends were trimmed by 0 bases and 7 bases, with 16 bases remaining between them.

The V call is TRBV5-5, the J call TRBJ2-1; TRBD2 matches at 9 bases. Trimming cost V 4 bases and J 6 bases; bases outside gene matches: 23. Germline values: CDR1 SGHKS, CDR2 YYEKEE (reference sequence). This CDR3 region has 20 residues. The CDR3 sequence is CASSNGLARLRTKPGNEQFF. In DNA, the CDR3 is TGTGCCAGCAGCAACGGACTAGCGAGGTTGCGGACAAAGCCCGGCAATGAGCAGTTCTTC.

This chain links TRBV5-6 with TRBJ2-3, with a weak D call TRBD2 (6 bases). Germline V CDR1 and CDR2: SGHDT, YYEEEE. V shed 2 bases and J shed 8 bases, with 21 bases lying between them. The CDR3 consists of 16 residues. The CDR3 here is CASSLYPGPSRGTQYF. Written as DNA, the CDR3 is TGTGCCAGCAGCTTATACCCGGGACCGTCGCGGGGTACGCAGTATTTT.

V and J are TRBV28 and TRBJ1-6; D may be TRBD1 (6 bases). Between the trimmed V and J ends, which lost 4 bases and 0 bases, there was a span of 13 bases. CDR1 and CDR2 (germline): MDHEN, SYDVKM. The CDR3 covers 17 residues. In DNA, the CDR3 is TGTGCCAGCAGTTGGGGGGGCCTGAGCTCCTATAATTCACCCCTCCACTTT. This translates into CASSWGGLSSYNSPLHF. Full variable domain (remainder filled in from reference TRBV28 and TRBJ1-6): DVKVTQSSRYLVKRTGEKVFLECVQDMDHENMFWYRQDPGLGLRLIYFSYDVKMKEKGDIPEGYSVSREKKERFSLILESASTNQTSMYLCASSWGGLSSYNSPLHFGNGTRLTVT.

The rearrangement links TRBV9 to TRBJ1-2; TRBD1 matches at 11 bases. CDR1 is SGDLS and CDR2 is YYNGEE in the germline V gene. This CDR3 spans 17 amino acids. Trimming took 0 bases from V and 0 from J; bases not matched to a gene: 4. CDR3 loop: CASSVGTGGLANYGYTF. As DNA, the CDR3 is TGTGCCAGCAGCGTAGGGACAGGGGGCCTAGCTAACTATGGCTACACCTTC.

The chain links TRBV13 to TRBJ2-7; TRBD2 might be the D (7 bases). Trimming cost V 5 bases and J 3 bases, with 11 bases left between them. The CDR3 has 13 amino acids. Germline CDR1 reads PRHDT; CDR2 reads FYEKMQ (reference sequence). This CDR3 is CASSPGGLYEQYF. The CDR3 DNA follows: TGTGCCAGCAGCCCGGGGGGCCTCTACGAGCAGTACTTC.

This clone appeared a single time. The rearrangement joins TRBV4-1 to TRBJ2-7, with D unclear. The CDR3 totals 14 residues. With 7 bases removed from V and 3 bases from J, the gap between germline ends came to 16 bases. From germline, CDR1 is MGHRA and CDR2 YSYEKL. CDR3 sequence reads: CASTPIYTRYEQYF. The CDR3 region has the DNA TGCGCCAGCACCCCCATCTACACCCGCTACGAGCAGTACTTC.